A single sample is the source of the 23 T cell receptor beta chains below, sequenced in a study of T cells in localized non-small cell lung cancer (dated by TCRdb to 2018 to 2020). Library construction relied on the immunoSEQ multiplex PCR assay. In TCRdb, the immuneACCESS table is reduced to in-frame sequences with V and J assigned. These tables do not hold every clone; where another copy was compared, an unresolved V gene accounts for under half, and the others remain unexplained. This sample gives around 41,000 clones in total; around nine tenths of them show up just once. The top ten constitute less than 3.5% of the sample. This specimen was peripheral blood, taken before any cancer treatment. The receptors come from an older female donor with stage I squamous cell lung carcinoma.

The chain employs TRBV9 and TRBJ2-7, with 11 bases identical to TRBD2. V shed 5 bases and J 5 bases; nucleotides not matched to a gene: 15. The CDR3 loop spans 17 amino acids. Germline V gene lookup returns CDR1 SGDLS and CDR2 YYNGEE. CDR3 sequence (DNA): TGTGCCAGCAGTGAGGGGCTAGCGGGAGGCCTCGAGGACGAGCAGTACTTC. Translating it yields CASSEGLAGGLEDEQYF.

The chain carries TRBV5-6 and TRBJ2-7; 8 nucleotides match TRBD2. From germline, CDR1 is SGHDT and CDR2 YYEEEE. The V and J ends lost 2 bases and 5 bases, in that order; junction bases with no gene match: 9. This CDR3 spans 15 amino acids. CDR3 region: CASSLAGVSENEQYF. In nucleotides, the CDR3 is TGTGCCAGCAGCTTAGCGGGAGTCTCTGAGAACGAGCAGTACTTC.

The V call is TRBV6-5, the J call TRBJ2-1; TRBD1 might be the D (5 bases). The CDR3 is 15 amino acids. V was clipped by 2 bases and J by 2 bases, with 10 bases between them. Germline V CDR1 and CDR2: MNHEY, SVGAGI. The CDR3 reads CASSYRSTAYNEQFF. The CDR3, as DNA: TGTGCCAGCAGTTACCGGTCGACAGCCTACAATGAGCAGTTCTTC.

The CDR3 nucleotides are TGTGCCAGCAGTCCCCAGAGGAGTAGCTCCTACGAGCAGTACTTC. Translation: CASSPQRSSSYEQYF. V usage is TRBV7-3 and J usage is TRBJ2-7; unclear D gene. V was clipped by 6 bases and J by 0 bases, with 15 bases between them. The CDR3 sequence is 15 residues long. CDR1 is SGHTA, CDR2 FQGTGA, per germline.

This clone was found a few times. The V gene is TRBV6-4, the J gene TRBJ2-5; D ambiguous. V gave up 0 bases and J gave up 1 base, with 9 bases separating them. This CDR3 comprises 15 residues. Per germline, CDR1 MRHNA and CDR2 SNTAGT. CDR3 bases: TGTGCCAGCAGTGACTCAAGTGGATCCCAAGAGACCCAGTACTTC. The encoded protein is CASSDSSGSQETQYF.

The chain is built from TRBV18 and TRBJ2-2; TRBD2 matches 14 bases. This CDR3 has 21 amino acids. Per germline, CDR1 KGHSH and CDR2 LQKENI. J was trimmed by 7 bases and V by 3 bases; bases with no gene match: 19. The CDR3 DNA reads as TGTGCCAGCTCACCGATCCAACACACCGGGACTAGCGGGAGTTCGAGCGGGGAGCTGTTTTTT. It specifies CASSPIQHTGTSGSSSGELFF.

This clone was seen once. The CDR3 DNA reads as TGTGCCAGTAGTATAGGTCTACTGGACAGCTCCTATGGCTACACCTTC. It translates to CASSIGLLDSSYGYTF. J is TRBJ1-2 and V is TRBV19, with a weak D call TRBD1 (6 bases). This CDR3 has 16 residues. The germline CDR1 and CDR2 sequences are LNHDA and SQIVND (reference sequence). V gave up 1 base and J gave up 4 bases, with 16 bases separating them.

The CDR3 is CASSPRGTESTGELFF. The CDR3 bases are TGCGCCAGCAGCCCTAGGGGGACCGAGAGCACCGGGGAGCTGTTTTTT. V and J are TRBV5-1 and TRBJ2-2; TRBD1 is a possible D gene (6 bases). V lost 4 bases to trimming and J lost 4 bases, with 17 bases between them. Germline V gene lookup returns CDR1 SGHRS and CDR2 YFSETQ. The CDR3 contains 16 residues. Full variable domain (missing parts from reference TRBV5-1 and TRBJ2-2): KAGVTQTPRYLIKTRGQQVTLSCSPISGHRSVSWYQQTPGQGLQFLFEYFSETQRNKGNFPGRFSGRQFSNSRSEMNVSTLELGDSALYLCASSPRGTESTGELFFGEGSRLTVL.

The rearrangement joins TRBV19 to TRBJ2-1; a weak D match, TRBD1 (6 bases). Germline loops: CDR1 LNHDA, CDR2 SQIVND (reference sequence). V was trimmed by 5 bases and J by 4 bases, leaving 9 bases between them. The CDR3 is 13 residues long. The CDR3 sequence is CASSPDRYNEQFF. Here the CDR3 DNA reads TGTGCCAGTAGTCCCGACAGGTACAATGAGCAGTTCTTC.

This clone has just a few counts. This rearrangement joins TRBV10-3 to TRBJ2-1; 13 nucleotides align to TRBD2. Unmatched junction bases numbered 11, after V lost 5 bases and J lost 7 bases. The CDR3 is 17 residues long. Germline V CDR1 and CDR2: ENHRY, SYGVKD. The CDR3 loop is CAISKNSGTSGTNEQFF. In DNA form, the CDR3 reads TGTGCCATCAGTAAAAACTCGGGGACTAGCGGGACTAATGAGCAGTTCTTC.

This clone was seen once. The chain is built from TRBV7-8 and TRBJ2-5; D is unresolved. V shed 5 bases and J shed 5 bases, with 12 bases lying between them. Germline loops: CDR1 SGHVS, CDR2 FQNEAQ. The CDR3 runs to 13 residues. In nucleotides, the CDR3 is TGTGCCAGCAGCCAGACCCCTCGGGAGACCCAGTACTTC. Amino acid sequence: CASSQTPRETQYF.

The genes are TRBV18 and TRBJ2-1, with TRBD2 matching over 9 bases. Germline CDR1 and CDR2: KGHSH and LQKENI. This CDR3 spans 17 amino acids. V was clipped by 3 bases and J by 10 bases; unmatched bases: 16. CDR3 region: CASSPRIGGRANVEQFF. The CDR3 coding sequence is TGTGCCAGCTCACCGAGGATTGGCGGGAGGGCCAATGTAGAGCAGTTCTTC.

The rearrangement links TRBV18 to TRBJ2-5, with no clear D. The ends were cut back, 0 bases at V and 2 bases at J, with 7 bases in the middle. The CDR3 is 14 amino acids. Per germline, CDR1 KGHSH and CDR2 LQKENI. The CDR3 DNA sequence: TGTGCCAGCTCACCACCCACCCTTCAAGAGACCCAGTACTTC. Protein sequence: CASSPPTLQETQYF.

This chain links TRBV30 with TRBJ2-1; the match to TRBD2 covers 9 bases. This CDR3 is built from 16 residues. In germline, CDR1 is GTSNPN, CDR2 SVGIG (reference sequence). The trim removed 1 base at V and 6 bases at J, leaving 10 bases unmatched. The CDR3: CAWSERLAGHSNEQFF. CDR3 coding DNA: TGTGCCTGGAGTGAACGGCTAGCGGGACACAGCAATGAGCAGTTCTTC.

The chain carries TRBV5-1 and TRBJ1-3, with D unresolved. The germline V and J ends were trimmed by 0 bases and 0 bases, with 10 bases remaining between them. CDR3 size: 16 residues. Germline loops: CDR1 SGHRS, CDR2 YFSETQ. CDR3 nucleotide sequence: TGCGCCAGCAGCTTGGGGCAGCCGAACTCTGGAAACACCATATATTTT. As protein: CASSLGQPNSGNTIYF.

This chain uses TRBV3-2 with TRBJ2-1. TRBV3-2 is classified as a pseudogene. The CDR3 loop spans 9 amino acids. The CDR3 region is CASSQEPFF. CDR3 DNA sequence: TGTGCCAGCAGCCAAGAGCCGTTCTTC.

J is TRBJ2-1 and V is TRBV1; the table's D call of TRBD2 was not tested on the DNA. TRBV1 constitutes a pseudogene. This CDR3 has 15 amino acids. CDR3 coding DNA: TGCACCAGCAGCCAAGCGGGGGGGAGAGGCAATGAGCAGTTCTTC. Translating it yields CTSSQAGGRGNEQFF.

The V gene is TRBV29-1, the J gene TRBJ1-4; a weak D match, TRBD1 (5 bases). Deletions cut 7 bases from V and 6 bases from J, with 15 bases between. The V gene's germline CDR1 is SQVTM and CDR2 ANQGSEA. The CDR3 totals 13 residues. CDR3 loop: CSARGGGDEKLFF. Written as DNA, the CDR3 is TGCAGCGCCCGCGGGGGAGGGGATGAAAAACTGTTTTTT. Using reference TRBV29-1 and TRBJ1-4 for the parts outside the CDR3, the full variable domain is SAVISQKPSRDICQRGTSLTIQCQVDSQVTMMFWYRQQPGQSLTLIATANQGSEATYESGFVIDKFPISRPNLTFSTLTVSNMSPEDSSIYLCSARGGGDEKLFFGSGTQLSVL.

Only one count was recorded for this clone. The CDR3 bases are TGTGCCAGCAGCCAGAGTCCCATTTCTGGAAACACCATATATTTT. Translating it yields CASSQSPISGNTIYF. V gene TRBV27 combines with J gene TRBJ1-3; D is undetermined. The CDR3 extends over 15 amino acids. Per germline, CDR1 MNHEY and CDR2 SMNVEV (reference sequence). Between the trimmed V and J ends, which lost 6 bases and 1 base, there was a span of 13 bases.

The chain has TRBV21-1 and TRBJ2-3; the D call TRBD1 from the table was never checked on the DNA. TRBV21-1 is a pseudogene. The length of the CDR3 is 17 residues. Written as DNA, the CDR3 is TGTGCCAGCAGCAAAGAGAGGCAGGGGCCAATAACAGATACGCAGTATTTT. This encodes CASSKERQGPITDTQYF.

The chain links TRBV14 to TRBJ2-1, with 9 bases identical to TRBD1. The CDR3 is made up of 14 amino acids. With 2 bases clipped from V and 8 bases from J, the junction kept 4 bases outside the gene matches. Germline V gene lookup returns CDR1 SGHDN and CDR2 FVKESK. The CDR3 bases are TGTGCCAGCAGCCAAACAGGGGGCTTCGATGAGCAGTTCTTC. Translation gives CASSQTGGFDEQFF.

Here the CDR3 reads CASSLKRGLLYNEQFF. Here the CDR3 DNA reads TGTGCCAGCAGCTTAAAGCGCGGCCTCTTATACAATGAGCAGTTCTTC. This chain uses TRBV5-8 with TRBJ2-1; D gene ambiguous. This CDR3 comprises 16 residues. Trimming removed 2 bases at V and 4 bases at J, with 16 bases between. Germline V gene data show CDR1 as SGHTS and CDR2 as YDEGEE.

This clone was seen more than once but under ten times. V is TRBV5-6 and J is TRBJ2-1; no clear D. This CDR3 has 16 amino acids. Germline V gene lookup returns CDR1 SGHDT and CDR2 YYEEEE. Trimming cost V 4 bases and J 2 bases, with 16 bases left between them. The CDR3 coding sequence is TGTGCCAGCAGCCCGACACCCCGAGTAACCTACAATGAGCAGTTCTTC. This codes for CASSPTPRVTYNEQFF. The full variable domain, rest sourced from reference TRBV5-6 and TRBJ2-1, is DAGVTQSPTHLIKTRGQQVTLRCSPKSGHDTVSWYQQALGQGPQFIFQYYEEEERQRGNFPDRFSGHQFPNYSSELNVNALLLGDSALYLCASSPTPRVTYNEQFFGPGTRLTVL.